Sequencing of this TCR beta chain was carried out in a study of identical twins. TCRdb analysed the 5' RACE reads with MiXCR anew, one entry per CDR3 protein. The table records approximately 500,000 distinct CDR3 sequences, less than 25% of them present only once. Germline assignment: CDR1 LGHNA and CDR2 YSLEER. The V end was cut by 0 bases, the J end by 4 bases, with 9 bases between. The CDR3 is made up of 14 amino acids. These sequences were also reported in another study, on T cells expressing NK-cell markers. As that report states: Of the CD8+ T cell pool in roughly 6 donors, about 1.0-8% was accounted for by dominant NKG2C+ clonotypes.

The receptor was derived from a woman aged 18 to 35 in good health. The chain uses TRBV4-3 and TRBJ1-2; D is uncertain. Sequencing input: CD4+ T cells sorted from blood. In DNA, the CDR3 is TGCGCCAGCAGCCAAGAGAAGCCAAGCTATGGCTACACCTTC. Its translation: CASSQEKPSYGYTF.